A single sample is the source of the 16 T cell receptor beta chains below, sequenced in a study of blood T cell repertoires in COVID-19. Clones were read by immunoSEQ multiplex PCR, and TCRdb kept only the in-frame ones, dropping some. The sample carries roughly 150,000 clones, 70% to 90% recorded once. Sequenced sample: peripheral blood. These receptors were obtained from a man between 60 and 75 years old with acute or convalescent COVID-19.

The chain couples TRBV24-1 to TRBJ1-3; no definite D call. CDR1 KGHDR and CDR2 SFDVKD come from the germline V gene. This CDR3 has 14 amino acids. Deletions cut 4 bases from V and 0 bases from J, with 6 bases between. For the CDR3, the DNA is TGTGCCACCAGTGACGAGAGCTCTGGAAACACCATATATTTT. Amino acid sequence: CATSDESSGNTIYF.

This clone was seen just once. The chain joins TRBV9 to TRBJ1-5; D perhaps matches TRBD1 (5 bases). The ends were cut back, 3 bases at V and 4 bases at J, with 14 bases in the middle. The CDR3 totals 15 residues. CDR1 SGDLS and CDR2 YYNGEE come from the germline V gene. The CDR3 spells CASSGGATDNQPQHF. The CDR3 DNA reads as TGTGCCAGCAGCGGCGGGGCGACAGATAATCAGCCCCAGCATTTT.

In nucleotides, the CDR3 is TGTGCCAGCAGCCAAGATCAGGGGGACACCTATGGCTACACCTTC. Its translation: CASSQDQGDTYGYTF. The rearrangement uses TRBV14 and TRBJ1-2; 7 bases match TRBD1. V was pared by 0 bases and J by 4 bases, with 5 bases of the junction left unmatched. Germline V gives CDR1 SGHDN, CDR2 FVKESK. CDR3 length: 15 amino acids.

The chain employs TRBV5-6 and TRBJ1-1; the match to TRBD1 covers 7 bases. This CDR3 has 12 amino acids. Per germline, CDR1 SGHDT and CDR2 YYEEEE. Trimming removed 4 bases from V and 7 bases from J; junction bases left unmatched: 4. The CDR3 spells CASSQGQYEAFF. In DNA form, the CDR3 reads TGTGCCAGCAGCCAGGGACAGTATGAAGCTTTCTTT. The whole variable domain, filled in from reference TRBV5-6 and TRBJ1-1, reads DAGVTQSPTHLIKTRGQQVTLRCSPKSGHDTVSWYQQALGQGPQFIFQYYEEEERQRGNFPDRFSGHQFPNYSSELNVNALLLGDSALYLCASSQGQYEAFFGQGTRLTVV.

CDR3 DNA: TGTGCCAGCAGTCTCAACCCAGGACAAGGGAATGGCTACACCTTC. Its translation: CASSLNPGQGNGYTF. V is TRBV2 and J is TRBJ1-2; tentatively, D is TRBD1 (5 bases). Looked up from germline, CDR1 is SNHLY and CDR2 is FYNNEI. This CDR3 region has 15 residues. V dropped 5 bases and J dropped 6 bases, with 19 bases sitting between them.

The chain joins TRBV29-1 to TRBJ2-7; D is possibly TRBD2 (5 bases). Germline CDR1 reads SQVTM; CDR2 reads ANQGSEA. The CDR3 contains 13 residues. Trimming took off 7 bases at V and 0 bases at J, with 13 bases between the two ends. CDR3 coding DNA: TGCAGCGCCCAGGCGGGTGGCTCCTACGAGCAGTACTTC. Translating it yields CSAQAGGSYEQYF.

The chain joins TRBV2 to TRBJ2-3; D is possibly TRBD2 (6 bases). The CDR3 has 14 residues. Deletions cut 7 bases from V and 3 bases from J, with 14 bases between. Germline-derived CDR1 and CDR2 are SNHLY and FYNNEI. The CDR3: CASNGGGATDTQYF. The CDR3 DNA reads TGTGCCAGCAATGGTGGCGGGGCAACAGATACGCAGTATTTT.

This chain joins TRBV30 and TRBJ1-6; D might be TRBD1 (6 bases). Germline V gene sequence: CDR1 GTSNPN, CDR2 SVGIG (reference sequence). This CDR3 has 12 amino acids. V lost 0 bases and J 16 bases, leaving 13 bases between the germline ends. CDR3 loop: CAWSVIGQPLHF. The CDR3 DNA reads TGTGCCTGGAGTGTAATCGGACAGCCGCTCCACTTT.

The CDR3 DNA reads TGTGCCAGCAGCAACAGTGCCCCAGAGACCCAGTACTTC. Translated, it gives CASSNSAPETQYF. The chain employs TRBV27 and TRBJ2-5; D is uncertain. Deletions cut 6 bases from V and 4 bases from J, with 12 bases between. This CDR3 region has 13 residues. Germline CDR1 reads MNHEY; CDR2 reads SMNVEV (reference sequence).

The CDR3 nucleotides read TGTGCCAGCAGCCCCGCTCGAGGTAGCAATCAGCCCCAGCATTTT. Amino acid sequence: CASSPARGSNQPQHF. The V and J genes are TRBV2 and TRBJ1-5; D gene unclear. There are 15 residues in the CDR3. V lost 6 bases, J lost 0 bases, and 12 bases lay in between. Germline CDR1 and CDR2: SNHLY and FYNNEI.

The chain is built from TRBV5-4 and TRBJ2-1; no definite D call. V was cut by 2 bases and J by 6 bases, with 9 bases left in between. CDR3 length: 13 amino acids. CDR1 is SGHNT and CDR2 is YYREEE in the germline V gene (reference sequence). The DNA for the CDR3 is TGTGCCAGCAGCTTCGTTTCCCCCAATGAGCAGTTCTTC. It yields the protein CASSFVSPNEQFF.

The genes are TRBV6-6 and TRBJ2-5, with D perhaps matching TRBD2 (6 bases). Per the germline V gene, CDR1 is MNHNY and CDR2 is SVGAGI (reference sequence). This CDR3 comprises 13 residues. Trimming left V 6 bases short and J 3 bases short, with 11 bases between. The CDR3 DNA is TGTGCCAGCAGGGCCTCGGGGGAAGAGACCCAGTACTTC. Translation: CASRASGEETQYF.

CDR3 sequence: CASSPGSYEQYF. The CDR3 DNA reads as TGCGCCAGCAGCCCGGGGTCCTACGAGCAGTACTTC. The chain recombines TRBV5-1 with TRBJ2-7; D is perhaps TRBD2 (5 bases). The germline gives CDR1 SGHRS, CDR2 YFSETQ. V lost 4 bases, J lost 1 base, and 6 bases lay in between. There are 12 residues in the CDR3.

The chain recombines TRBV7-2 with TRBJ2-2, with no clear D. The CDR3 is made up of 16 amino acids. V dropped 0 bases and J dropped 1 base, with 9 bases sitting between them. The germline V gene has CDR1 SGHTA and CDR2 FQGNSA. CDR3 loop: CASSLALAGNTGELFF. CDR3 DNA sequence: TGTGCCAGCAGCTTAGCTCTGGCAGGGAACACCGGGGAGCTGTTTTTT.

The chain recombines TRBV12-5 with TRBJ1-3; 7 bases agree with TRBD1. The germline V gene has CDR1 LGHNT and CDR2 FRNRAP. This CDR3 spans 16 amino acids. Trimming took 1 base from V and 0 from J; bases not matched to a gene: 3. CDR3 in amino acids: CASGLGQGRSGNTIYF. Written as DNA, the CDR3 is TGTGCTAGTGGTTTGGGACAGGGCCGCTCTGGAAACACCATATATTTT.

This clone was counted a few times. This chain's CDR3 is CASSRRTGEAPLHF. DNA for the CDR3: TGTGCCAGCAGTCGTAGGACAGGGGAAGCACCCCTCCACTTT. J is TRBJ1-6 and V is TRBV6-6; 9 bases agree with TRBD1. V gave up 5 bases and J gave up 11 bases; unmatched junction bases: 7. Per germline, CDR1 MNHNY and CDR2 SVGAGI (reference sequence). The CDR3 contains 14 residues.